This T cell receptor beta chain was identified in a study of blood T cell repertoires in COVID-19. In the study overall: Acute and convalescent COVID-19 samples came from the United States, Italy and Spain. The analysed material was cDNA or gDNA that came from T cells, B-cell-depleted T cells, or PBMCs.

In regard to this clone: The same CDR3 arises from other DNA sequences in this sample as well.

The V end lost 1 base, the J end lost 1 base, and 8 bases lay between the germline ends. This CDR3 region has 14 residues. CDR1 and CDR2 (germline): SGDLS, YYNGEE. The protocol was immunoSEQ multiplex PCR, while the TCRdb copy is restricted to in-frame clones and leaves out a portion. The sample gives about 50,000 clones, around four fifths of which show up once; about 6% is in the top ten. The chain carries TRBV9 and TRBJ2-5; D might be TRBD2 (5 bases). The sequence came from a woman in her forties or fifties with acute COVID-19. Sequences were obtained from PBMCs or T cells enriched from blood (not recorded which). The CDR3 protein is CASSVRGLQETQYF. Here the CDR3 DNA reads TGTGCCAGCAGCGTAAGAGGGCTCCAAGAGACCCAGTACTTC.